The 27 T cell receptor beta chains below were found in one sample sequenced in a study of blood T cell repertoires in COVID-19. The data were produced by immunoSEQ multiplex PCR, yet TCRdb's version contains in-frame clones alone and is incomplete. The sample carries about 180,000 clones, approximately 87% recorded once. Sequenced input: peripheral blood. Receptors originate from a man between 65 and 85 years old with active or convalescent COVID-19.

The chain uses TRBV29-1 and TRBJ2-5; 7 bases are shared with TRBD1. With V trimmed by 5 bases and J by 5 bases, 11 bases remained unmatched. The CDR3 extends over 14 amino acids. Germline lookup yields CDR1 SQVTM and CDR2 ANQGSEA. CDR3 protein: CSVTPGGRLETQYF. Here the CDR3 DNA reads TGCAGCGTTACCCCAGGGGGAAGGCTTGAGACCCAGTACTTC.

The gene calls are TRBV5-1 and TRBJ2-7; perhaps TRBD2 as D (5 bases). The CDR3 is 15 amino acids. Germline CDR1 is SGHRS and CDR2 is YFSETQ. Trimming left V 4 bases short and J 4 bases short, with 18 bases between. CDR3 DNA sequence: TGCGCCAGCAGCACCAGACCCAGTACGGGGTACGAGCAGTACTTC. This translates into CASSTRPSTGYEQYF.

This sequence joins TRBV11-2 and TRBJ1-1; D call uncertain. CDR3 size: 12 residues. V was shortened by 4 bases and J by 2 bases, with 5 bases between the two germline ends. Per germline, CDR1 SGHAT and CDR2 FQNNGV. As DNA, the CDR3 is TGTGCCAGCAGCTATATTAACACTGAAGCTTTCTTT. Protein product: CASSYINTEAFF. The full variable domain, rest sourced from reference TRBV11-2 and TRBJ1-1, is EAGVAQSPRYKIIEKRQSVAFWCNPISGHATLYWYQQILGQGPKLLIQFQNNGVVDDSQLPKDRFSAERLKGVDSTLKIQPAKLEDSAVYLCASSYINTEAFFGQGTRLTVV.

This clone was observed a single time. The chain carries TRBV12-3 or TRBV12-4 and TRBJ1-1; 8 nucleotides align to TRBD1. The V segment lost 1 base and the J segment 9 bases; nucleotides outside the gene matches: 4. This CDR3 has 13 residues. CDR3 residues: CASSLVGTGKAFF. CDR3 bases: TGTGCCAGCAGTTTAGTCGGGACAGGCAAAGCTTTCTTT.

This rearrangement joins TRBV9 to TRBJ2-7; 7 nucleotides line up with TRBD1. CDR1 is SGDLS, CDR2 YYNGEE, per germline. The length of the CDR3 is 14 residues. Germline trimming cut 3 bases from V and 0 bases from J; bases unmatched to any gene: 3. The CDR3 sequence: CASSGGTVSYEQYF. In DNA form, the CDR3 reads TGTGCCAGCAGCGGGGGGACAGTCTCCTACGAGCAGTACTTC.

The chain couples TRBV7-2 to TRBJ1-6, with 8 bases lining up with TRBD1. CDR1 SGHTA and CDR2 FQGNSA come from the germline V gene. The CDR3 consists of 15 residues. The trim removed 4 bases at V and 10 bases at J, leaving 9 bases unmatched. DNA of the CDR3: TGTGCCAGCAGCTACTCGACAGGGGCGAACTCACCCCTCCACTTT. This sequence encodes CASSYSTGANSPLHF.

The rearrangement uses TRBV7-2 and TRBJ1-2; the D gene is possibly TRBD1 (6 bases). The V gene lost 6 bases and the J gene lost 7 bases, with 15 bases spanning the gap. The CDR3 is made up of 13 amino acids. CDR1 is SGHTA, CDR2 FQGNSA, per germline. The CDR3 nucleotides are TGTGCCAGCAGAACACAGGGTCTGTCTGGCTACACCTTC. As protein: CASRTQGLSGYTF. The full variable domain, rest sourced from reference TRBV7-2 and TRBJ1-2, is GAGVSQSPSNKVTEKGKDVELRCDPISGHTALYWYRQSLGQGLEFLIYFQGNSAPDKSGLPSDRFSAERTGGSVSTLTIQRTQQEDSAVYLCASRTQGLSGYTFGSGTRLTVV.

To note about this clone: The sample holds other DNA sequences that translate to the same CDR3. The chain has TRBV18 and TRBJ1-5; no definite D call. The CDR3 consists of 15 residues. V gave up 2 bases and J gave up 0 bases, with 8 bases separating them. From germline, CDR1 is KGHSH and CDR2 LQKENI. CDR3 nucleotides: TGTGCCAGCTCACCAGATCGGGGTAGCAATCAGCCCCAGCATTTT. Translated: CASSPDRGSNQPQHF.

This chain joins TRBV11-3 and TRBJ1-1, with D maybe TRBD1 (5 bases). This CDR3 region has 14 residues. V shed 5 bases and J shed 0 bases, with 10 bases lying between them. Germline CDR1 is SGHNT and CDR2 is YENEEA. The CDR3 nucleotides are TGTGCCAGCAGCCAGTCAGGGCTGAACACTGAAGCTTTCTTT. This translates into CASSQSGLNTEAFF. Full variable domain (remainder filled in from reference TRBV11-3 and TRBJ1-1): EAGVVQSPRYKIIEKKQPVAFWCNPISGHNTLYWYLQNLGQGPELLIRYENEEAVDDSQLPKDRFSAERLKGVDSTLKIQPAELGDSAVYLCASSQSGLNTEAFFGQGTRLTVV.

This clone was counted many times. This chain connects TRBV24-1 to TRBJ1-1, with D possibly being TRBD1 (5 bases). With 7 bases removed from V and 5 bases from J, the gap between germline ends came to 7 bases. This CDR3 is built from 11 residues. The germline V gene has CDR1 KGHDR and CDR2 SFDVKD. The DNA of the CDR3 is TGTGCCACCAGGGGGGGAACTGAAGCTTTCTTT. Its protein product is CATRGGTEAFF.

The chain employs TRBV28 and TRBJ1-2, with D maybe TRBD1 (6 bases). The length of the CDR3 is 13 residues. The V end lost 1 base, the J end lost 6 bases, and 9 bases lay between the germline ends. The germline V gene encodes CDR1 MDHEN and CDR2 SYDVKM. CDR3 DNA sequence: TGTGCCAGCAGTTTATACAGGGTTAATGGCTACACCTTC. Protein sequence: CASSLYRVNGYTF.

This chain connects TRBV4-3 to TRBJ2-7, with D possibly being TRBD1 (5 bases). The CDR3 extends over 14 amino acids. With 1 base removed from V and 2 bases from J, the gap between germline ends came to 9 bases. CDR1 and CDR2 from the germline V gene are LGHNA and YSLEER. CDR3: CASSQVTGPYEQYF. In nucleotides, the CDR3 is TGCGCCAGCAGCCAAGTAACAGGTCCCTACGAGCAGTACTTC.

The chain couples TRBV7-3 to TRBJ2-6, with D possibly TRBD2 on 7 matching bases. Germline V gene sequence: CDR1 SGHTA, CDR2 FQGTGA. Deletions cut 5 bases from V and 2 bases from J, with 16 bases between. The CDR3 is 17 amino acids. This CDR3 reads CASSRGAGKTGANVLTF. CDR3 DNA sequence: TGTGCCAGCAGCCGGGGGGCAGGGAAGACTGGGGCCAACGTCCTGACTTTC.

As concerns this clone: The same CDR3 also results from other DNA sequences found in this sample. The chain uses TRBV15 and TRBJ1-3; the D is unclear. Germline V lookup: CDR1 LNHNV, CDR2 YYDKDF (reference sequence). The length of the CDR3 is 13 residues. The ends were cut back, 4 bases at V and 0 bases at J, with 4 bases in the middle. As DNA, the CDR3 is TGTGCCACCAGCATCAACTCTGGAAACACCATATATTTT. Translated, it gives CATSINSGNTIYF.

CDR3 bases: TGTGCCAGCAGCTCACTAGCGGGCTCCTACAATGAGCAGTTCTTC. Protein product: CASSSLAGSYNEQFF. V is TRBV5-4 and J is TRBJ2-1; TRBD2 matches 9 bases. The J segment lost 0 bases and the V segment lost 3 bases, leaving 1 base of the junction unmatched. The CDR3 has 15 amino acids. Germline assignment: CDR1 SGHNT and CDR2 YYREEE (reference sequence).

The V and J genes are TRBV6-5 and TRBJ2-1; D gene uncertain. This CDR3 contains 12 residues. Germline V lookup: CDR1 MNHEY, CDR2 SVGAGI. Trimming took 7 bases from V and 7 from J, leaving 11 bases between them. The CDR3 nucleotides are TGTGCCAGCATGATTAACTGGAATGAGCAGTTCTTC. Encoded protein: CASMINWNEQFF.

The J gene is TRBJ2-7, the V gene TRBV4-3; no firm D call. From germline, CDR1 is LGHNA and CDR2 YSLEER. There are 14 residues in the CDR3. V shed 0 bases and J shed 0 bases, with 6 bases lying between them. The CDR3 region has the DNA TGCGCCAGCAGCCAAGACAGGCCCTCCTACGAGCAGTACTTC. Its protein product is CASSQDRPSYEQYF.

This clone was recorded only once. The chain uses TRBV6-5 and TRBJ1-5, with D unresolved. This CDR3 comprises 15 residues. With 6 bases removed from V and 0 bases from J, the gap between germline ends came to 12 bases. The germline V gene has CDR1 MNHEY and CDR2 SVGAGI. The CDR3 is CASRGMQISNQPQHF. CDR3 sequence (DNA): TGTGCCAGCAGGGGCATGCAGATTAGCAATCAGCCCCAGCATTTT.

This chain links TRBV30 with TRBJ2-7; 11 nucleotides agree with TRBD1. Trimming at V came to 3 bases and at J to 2 bases, leaving 3 bases not matched to a gene. Germline V CDR1 and CDR2: GTSNPN, SVGIG (reference sequence). The CDR3 contains 14 residues. CDR3 DNA: TGTGCCTGGAGCCCGGGACAGGGGGCCTACGAGCAGTACTTC. Its translation: CAWSPGQGAYEQYF.

The chain employs TRBV11-3 and TRBJ2-2, with TRBD2 as a possible D gene (7 bases). CDR3 size: 15 residues. Germline V gene lookup returns CDR1 SGHNT and CDR2 YENEEA. Between the trimmed V and J ends, which lost 4 bases and 5 bases, there was a span of 14 bases. The CDR3 nucleotides read TGTGCCAGCAGCTCCACCCGGGGGGCTACCGGGGAGCTGTTTTTT. It encodes CASSSTRGATGELFF.

The sample holds a few counts of this clone. The chain joins TRBV2 to TRBJ2-2; 7 nucleotides match TRBD1. Germline-derived CDR1 and CDR2 are SNHLY and FYNNEI. After removal of 5 bases from V and 6 bases from J, the junction contained 6 bases not matched to a gene. The CDR3 extends over 14 amino acids. The DNA of the CDR3 is TGTGCCAGCAGTTCCGACAGGGTTGCCGGGGAGCTGTTTTTT. Translation gives CASSSDRVAGELFF.

The chain recombines TRBV19 with TRBJ1-5; D unclear. Trimming pared 10 bases from V and 1 base from J, leaving 17 bases between. The germline CDR1 and CDR2 sequences are LNHDA and SQIVND (reference sequence). The CDR3 consists of 15 residues. CDR3 region: CATSLTRPSNQPQHF. CDR3 bases: TGTGCCACCAGCCTTACTAGACCAAGCAATCAGCCCCAGCATTTT.

The chain carries TRBV7-2 and TRBJ2-3; D may be TRBD2 (6 bases). Trimming cost V 0 bases and J 2 bases, with 9 bases left between them. Germline V gene lookup returns CDR1 SGHTA and CDR2 FQGNSA. The CDR3 consists of 15 residues. The CDR3 DNA follows: TGTGCCAGCAGCTTAGCGGGGGGTGTCACAGATACGCAGTATTTT. Translating gives CASSLAGGVTDTQYF.

The chain couples TRBV2 to TRBJ2-4; TRBD2 might be the D (6 bases). The CDR3 spans 13 residues. V shed 8 bases and J shed 4 bases, with 12 bases lying between them. Germline CDR1 is SNHLY and CDR2 is FYNNEI. The CDR3 here is CASGIREKNIQYF. The CDR3, as DNA: TGTGCCAGCGGCATACGGGAGAAAAACATTCAGTACTTC.

The chain joins TRBV10-2 to TRBJ2-3, with 8 positions matching TRBD2. The J segment lost 3 bases and the V segment lost 6 bases, leaving 8 bases of the junction unmatched. The germline V gene has CDR1 WSHSY and CDR2 SAAADI. CDR3 size: 15 residues. CDR3: CASRSRERETDTQYF. The CDR3 nucleotides are TGCGCCAGCAGGTCCAGGGAGCGGGAGACAGATACGCAGTATTTT.

The chain carries TRBV28 and TRBJ1-1; D not certain. The CDR3 extends over 11 amino acids. Germline CDR1 MDHEN, CDR2 SYDVKM. V lost 3 bases and J 9 bases, leaving 8 bases between the germline ends. The CDR3 is CASSLLQQAFF. In DNA form, the CDR3 reads TGTGCCAGCAGTTTGTTACAGCAAGCTTTCTTT.

The gene calls are TRBV2 and TRBJ1-1; tentative D call: TRBD1 (5 bases). CDR1 SNHLY and CDR2 FYNNEI come from the germline V gene. This CDR3 is built from 12 residues. V lost 3 bases and J 4 bases, leaving 6 bases between the germline ends. The CDR3 DNA sequence: TGTGCCAGCAGTGAGCAGGGCACTGAAGCTTTCTTT. Amino acid sequence: CASSEQGTEAFF.